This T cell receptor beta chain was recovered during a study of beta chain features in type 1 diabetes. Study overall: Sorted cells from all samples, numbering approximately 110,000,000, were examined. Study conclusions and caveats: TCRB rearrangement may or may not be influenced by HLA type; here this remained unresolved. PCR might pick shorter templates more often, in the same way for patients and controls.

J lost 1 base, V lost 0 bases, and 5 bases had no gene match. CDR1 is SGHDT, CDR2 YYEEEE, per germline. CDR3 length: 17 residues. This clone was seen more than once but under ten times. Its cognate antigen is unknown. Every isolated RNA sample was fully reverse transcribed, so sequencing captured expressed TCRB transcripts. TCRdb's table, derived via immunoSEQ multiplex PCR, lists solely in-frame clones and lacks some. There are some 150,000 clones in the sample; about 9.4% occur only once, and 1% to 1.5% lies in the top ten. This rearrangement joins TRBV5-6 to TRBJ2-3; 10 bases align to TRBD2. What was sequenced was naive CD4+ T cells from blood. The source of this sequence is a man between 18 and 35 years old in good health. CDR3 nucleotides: TGTGCCAGCAGCTTGGGGTCCGGGACTAGCGGCACAGATACGCAGTATTTT. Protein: CASSLGSGTSGTDTQYF.